The sequence of this T cell receptor beta chain was determined in a study of tumor and adjacent non-tumor tissue in lung cancer. Study in general: The cohort had about a dozen adenocarcinoma, a couple of squamous cell and 1 small cell patients. The patients, 10 or so men and several women, were roughly 30 to 80 with stage I to III disease. Study-level points and caveats: Significantly higher TCR diversity was found in tumor than normal lung. Tumor TCR diversity, when higher, was linked to shorter survival.

The CDR3 runs 16 residues. The V gene's germline CDR1 is SGHRS and CDR2 YFSETQ. Turning to this clonotype: As yet, its antigen is unknown. In this CDR3 the conserved last residue, phenylalanine or tryptophan, is missing, so a read error is likely.

Three rounds of nested PCR, following a modified ARM-PCR protocol, produced the TCRbeta library. In TCRdb, the multiplex PCR reads were re-called with MiXCR into one record per CDR3 protein. This table holds approximately 76,000 distinct CDR3 sequences, under 70% found once. The template was RNA from unsorted bulk tissue. This sequence was found in a woman between 65 and 79 years old with non-small cell lung cancer. V is TRBV5-1 and J is TRBJ2-2; 9 bases agree with TRBD2. Sequences were obtained from lung tumor tissue. The CDR3 loop is CASSSSRTSVTGELFS. For the CDR3, the DNA is TGCGCCAGCAGCTCATCCCGGACTAGCGTCACCGGGGAACTGTTTTCT.